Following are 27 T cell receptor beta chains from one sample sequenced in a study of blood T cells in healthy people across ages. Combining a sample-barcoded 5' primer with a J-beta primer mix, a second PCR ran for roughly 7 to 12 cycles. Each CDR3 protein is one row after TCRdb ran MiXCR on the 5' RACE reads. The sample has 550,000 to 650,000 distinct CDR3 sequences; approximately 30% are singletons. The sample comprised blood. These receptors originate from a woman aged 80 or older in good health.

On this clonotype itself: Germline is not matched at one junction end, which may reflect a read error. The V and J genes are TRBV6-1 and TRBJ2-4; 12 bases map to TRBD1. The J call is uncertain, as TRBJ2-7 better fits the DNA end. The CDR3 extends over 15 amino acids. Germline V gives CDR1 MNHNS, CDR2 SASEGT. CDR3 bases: TGTGCCGGCAGTGACCGGGACAGGGGGCGAAACGAGCAGTACTTC. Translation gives CAGSDRDRGRNEQYF.

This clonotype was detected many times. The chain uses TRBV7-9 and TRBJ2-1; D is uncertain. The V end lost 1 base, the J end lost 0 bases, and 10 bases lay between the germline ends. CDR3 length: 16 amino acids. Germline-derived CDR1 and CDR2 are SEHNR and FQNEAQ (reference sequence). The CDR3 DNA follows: TGTGCCAGCAGCTTAGGCGTCGGGTCCTCCTACAATGAGCAGTTCTTC. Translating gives CASSLGVGSSYNEQFF.

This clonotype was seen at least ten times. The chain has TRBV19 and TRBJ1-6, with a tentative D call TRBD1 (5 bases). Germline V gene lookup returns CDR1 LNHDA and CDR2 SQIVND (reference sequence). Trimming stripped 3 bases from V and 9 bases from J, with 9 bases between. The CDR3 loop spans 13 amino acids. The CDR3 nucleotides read TGTGCCAGTAGTATCGGCAGGGCTTCACCCCTCCACTTT. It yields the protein CASSIGRASPLHF.

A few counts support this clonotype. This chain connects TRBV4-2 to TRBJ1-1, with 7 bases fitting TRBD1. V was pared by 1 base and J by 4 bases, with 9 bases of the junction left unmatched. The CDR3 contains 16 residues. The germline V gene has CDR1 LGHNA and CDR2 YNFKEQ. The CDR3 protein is CASSQGVGQVSTEAFF. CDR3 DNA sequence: TGTGCCAGCAGCCAAGGGGTCGGACAGGTAAGCACTGAAGCTTTCTTT.

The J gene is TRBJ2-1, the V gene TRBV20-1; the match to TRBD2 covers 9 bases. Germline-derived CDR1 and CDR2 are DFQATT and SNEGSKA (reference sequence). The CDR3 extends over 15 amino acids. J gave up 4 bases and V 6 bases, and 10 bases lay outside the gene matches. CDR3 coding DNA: TGCAGTGCCCCCTCGGGGACTAGCCAGTACAATGAGCAGTTCTTC. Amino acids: CSAPSGTSQYNEQFF.

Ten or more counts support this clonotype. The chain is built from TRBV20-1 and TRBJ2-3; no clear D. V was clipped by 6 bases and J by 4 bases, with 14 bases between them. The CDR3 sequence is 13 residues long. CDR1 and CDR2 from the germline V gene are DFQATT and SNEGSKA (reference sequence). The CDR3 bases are TGCAGTGCCCCAGAGAGTGGGCCAGATACGCAGTATTTT. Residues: CSAPESGPDTQYF.

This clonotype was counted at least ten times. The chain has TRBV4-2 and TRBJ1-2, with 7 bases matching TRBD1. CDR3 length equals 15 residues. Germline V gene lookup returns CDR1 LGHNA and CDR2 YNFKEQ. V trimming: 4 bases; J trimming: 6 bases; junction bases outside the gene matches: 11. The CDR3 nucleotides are TGTGCCAGCAGCCCAGGTGGGGGACAGAAAAATGGCTACACCTTC. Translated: CASSPGGGQKNGYTF.

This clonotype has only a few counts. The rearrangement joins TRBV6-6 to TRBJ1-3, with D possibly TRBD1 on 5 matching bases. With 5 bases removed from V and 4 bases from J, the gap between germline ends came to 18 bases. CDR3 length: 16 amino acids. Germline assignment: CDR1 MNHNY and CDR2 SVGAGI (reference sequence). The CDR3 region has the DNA TGTGCCAGCAGTGCCGCCCGAGGGGCGACGGGAAACACCATATATTTT. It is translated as CASSAARGATGNTIYF.

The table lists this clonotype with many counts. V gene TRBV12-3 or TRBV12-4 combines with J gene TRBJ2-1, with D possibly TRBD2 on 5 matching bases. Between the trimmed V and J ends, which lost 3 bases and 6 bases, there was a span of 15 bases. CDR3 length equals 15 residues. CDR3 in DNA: TGTGCCAGCAGTTTGGACCCTGAGGGATTCAATGAGCAGTTCTTC. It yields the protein CASSLDPEGFNEQFF.

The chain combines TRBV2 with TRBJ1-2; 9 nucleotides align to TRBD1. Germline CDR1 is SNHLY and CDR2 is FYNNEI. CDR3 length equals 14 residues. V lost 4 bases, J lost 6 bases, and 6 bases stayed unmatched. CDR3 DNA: TGTGCCAGCAGTGCAGGGACAGGGAGAAATGGCTACACCTTC. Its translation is CASSAGTGRNGYTF.

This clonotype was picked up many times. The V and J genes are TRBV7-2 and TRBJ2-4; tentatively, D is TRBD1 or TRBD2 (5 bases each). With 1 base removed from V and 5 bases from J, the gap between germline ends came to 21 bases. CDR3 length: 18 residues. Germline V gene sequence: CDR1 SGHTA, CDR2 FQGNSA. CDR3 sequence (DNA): TGTGCCAGCAGCTTAGGCGGGTCCCAGGGCCCAAACCAAAACATTCAGTACTTC. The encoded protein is CASSLGGSQGPNQNIQYF.

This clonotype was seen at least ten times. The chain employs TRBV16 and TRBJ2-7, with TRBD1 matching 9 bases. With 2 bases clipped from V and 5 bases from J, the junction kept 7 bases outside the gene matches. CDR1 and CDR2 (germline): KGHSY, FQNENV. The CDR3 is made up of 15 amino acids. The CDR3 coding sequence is TGTGCCAGCAGCCAACCTGACAGGGGGACCGACGAGCAGTACTTC. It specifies CASSQPDRGTDEQYF.

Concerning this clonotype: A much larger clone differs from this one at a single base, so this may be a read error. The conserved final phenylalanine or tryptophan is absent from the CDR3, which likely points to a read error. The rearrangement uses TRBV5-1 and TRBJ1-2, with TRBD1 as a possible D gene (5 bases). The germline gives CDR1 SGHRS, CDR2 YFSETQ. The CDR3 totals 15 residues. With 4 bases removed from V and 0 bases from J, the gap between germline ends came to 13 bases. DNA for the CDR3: TGCGCCAGCAGCACCGGGACGTTCGCTAACTATGGCTACACCATC. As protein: CASSTGTFANYGYTI.

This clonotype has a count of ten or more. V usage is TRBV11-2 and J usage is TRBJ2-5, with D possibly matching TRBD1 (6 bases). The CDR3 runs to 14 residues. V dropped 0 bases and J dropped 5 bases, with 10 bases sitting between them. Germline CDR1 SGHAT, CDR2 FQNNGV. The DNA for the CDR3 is TGTGCCAGCAGCTTAGACAGGGGCGGGGAGACCCAGTACTTC. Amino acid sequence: CASSLDRGGETQYF.

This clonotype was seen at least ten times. The CDR3 is CSATDRDGEQYF. The CDR3 nucleotides read TGCAGTGCTACGGACAGGGATGGCGAGCAGTACTTC. The chain employs TRBV20-1 and TRBJ2-7, with TRBD1 matching 8 bases. The germline gives CDR1 DFQATT, CDR2 SNEGSKA (reference sequence). The CDR3 sequence is 12 residues long. Germline trimming cut 4 bases from V and 6 bases from J; bases unmatched to any gene: 5.

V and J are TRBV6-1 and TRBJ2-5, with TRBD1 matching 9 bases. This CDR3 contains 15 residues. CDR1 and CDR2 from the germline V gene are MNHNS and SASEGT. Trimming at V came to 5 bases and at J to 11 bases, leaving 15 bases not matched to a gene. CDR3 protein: CASSLRDRAGNEQYF. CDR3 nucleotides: TGTGCCAGCAGTCTAAGGGACAGGGCGGGGAATGAGCAGTACTTC.

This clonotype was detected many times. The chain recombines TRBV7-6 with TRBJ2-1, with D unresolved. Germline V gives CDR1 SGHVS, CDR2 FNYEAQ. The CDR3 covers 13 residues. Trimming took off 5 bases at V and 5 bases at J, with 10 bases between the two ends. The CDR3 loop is CASSSAYNNEQFF. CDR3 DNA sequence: TGTGCCAGCAGCAGTGCCTACAACAATGAGCAGTTCTTC.

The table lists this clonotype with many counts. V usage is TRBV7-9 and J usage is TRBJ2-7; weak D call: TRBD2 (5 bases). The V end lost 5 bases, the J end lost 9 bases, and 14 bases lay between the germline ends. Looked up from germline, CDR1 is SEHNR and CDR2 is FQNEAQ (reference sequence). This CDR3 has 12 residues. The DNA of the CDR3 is TGTGCCAGCAGCGCCGGGGTCCCGGGGCAGTACTTC. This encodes CASSAGVPGQYF.

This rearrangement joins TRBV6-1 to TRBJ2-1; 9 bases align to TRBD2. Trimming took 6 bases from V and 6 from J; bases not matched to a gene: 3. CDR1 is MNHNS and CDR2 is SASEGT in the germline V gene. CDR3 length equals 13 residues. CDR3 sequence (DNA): TGTGCCAGCAGGACTAGCGGCGTCAATGAGCAGTTCTTC. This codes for CASRTSGVNEQFF.

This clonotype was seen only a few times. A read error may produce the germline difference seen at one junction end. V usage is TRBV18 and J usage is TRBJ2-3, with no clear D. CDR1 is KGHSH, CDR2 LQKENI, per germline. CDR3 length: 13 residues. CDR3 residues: CARSPSGTDTQYF. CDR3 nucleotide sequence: TGTGCCCGCTCACCAAGCGGCACAGATACGCAGTATTTT.

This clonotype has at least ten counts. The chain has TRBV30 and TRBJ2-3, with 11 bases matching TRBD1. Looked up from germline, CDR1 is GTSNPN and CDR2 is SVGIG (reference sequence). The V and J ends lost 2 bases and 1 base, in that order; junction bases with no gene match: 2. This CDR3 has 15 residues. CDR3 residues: CAWSTGQGGTDTQYF. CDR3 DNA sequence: TGTGCCTGGAGTACGGGACAGGGGGGCACAGATACGCAGTATTTT.

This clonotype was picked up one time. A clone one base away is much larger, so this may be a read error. The CDR3 reads CASRGQANYNERFF. The CDR3 bases are TGTGCCAGCAGAGGACAGGCGAATTACAATGAGCGGTTCTTC. V usage is TRBV28 and J usage is TRBJ2-1; 7 nucleotides align to TRBD1. The CDR3 loop spans 14 amino acids. The V gene's germline CDR1 is MDHEN and CDR2 SYDVKM.

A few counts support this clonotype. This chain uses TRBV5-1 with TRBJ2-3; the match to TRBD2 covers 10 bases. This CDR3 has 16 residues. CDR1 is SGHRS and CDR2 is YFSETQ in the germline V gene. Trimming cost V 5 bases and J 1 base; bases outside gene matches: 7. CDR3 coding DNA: TGCGCCAGCAGAAATTATCTAGCGGGGGGCACAGATACGCAGTATTTT. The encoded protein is CASRNYLAGGTDTQYF.

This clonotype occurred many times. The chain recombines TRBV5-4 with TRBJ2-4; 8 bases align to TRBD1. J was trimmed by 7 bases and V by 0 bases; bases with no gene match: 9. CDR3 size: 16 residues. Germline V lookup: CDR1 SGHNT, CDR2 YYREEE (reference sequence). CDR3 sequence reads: CASSLALTGETNIQYF. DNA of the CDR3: TGTGCCAGCAGCTTGGCCCTGACAGGGGAGACCAACATTCAGTACTTC.

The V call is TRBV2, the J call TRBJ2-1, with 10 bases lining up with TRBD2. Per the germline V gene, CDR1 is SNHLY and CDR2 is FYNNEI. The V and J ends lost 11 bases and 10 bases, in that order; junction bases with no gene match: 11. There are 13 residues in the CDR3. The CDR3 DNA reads TGTGCCGGGATGACTAGCGGGTTATTCGAGCAGTTCTTC. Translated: CAGMTSGLFEQFF.

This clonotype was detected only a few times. The CDR3 DNA reads TGCGCCAGCAGCCAAGATAGTTGGGGGTCTTCAAACTATGGCTACACCTTC. Amino acids: CASSQDSWGSSNYGYTF. This chain uses TRBV4-3 with TRBJ1-2; D possibly corresponds to TRBD1 (5 bases). V lost 0 bases and J lost 2, with 16 bases in between. Germline V CDR1 and CDR2: LGHNA, YSLEER. CDR3 length: 17 residues.

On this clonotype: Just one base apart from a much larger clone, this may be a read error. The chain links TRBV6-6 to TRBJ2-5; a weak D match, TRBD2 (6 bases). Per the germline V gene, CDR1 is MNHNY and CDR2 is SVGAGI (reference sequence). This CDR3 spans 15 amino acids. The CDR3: CASRRDSQWQEAQYF. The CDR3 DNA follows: TGTGCCTCCCGACGGGACTCTCAGTGGCAAGAGGCCCAGTACTTC.